One and the same sample provided the 21 T cell receptor beta chains below, sequenced in a study of technical replicates of blood from several donors. The protocol was immunoSEQ multiplex PCR, while the TCRdb copy is restricted to in-frame clones and leaves out a portion. The repertoire has 70,000 to 95,000 clones, approximately 94% of them found once; the top ten carry 0.24%. What was sequenced was T cells isolated from PBMCs. These receptors all stem from a human donor in good health.

This clone has a single count. The V and J genes are TRBV7-2 and TRBJ1-4, with 7 bases identical to TRBD1. Trimming took 5 bases from V and 0 from J; bases not matched to a gene: 6. The length of the CDR3 is 16 residues. Germline values: CDR1 SGHTA, CDR2 FQGNSA. The CDR3 DNA sequence: TGTGCCAGCAGCCTAGGACAGGATGCAACTAATGAAAAACTGTTTTTT. This codes for CASSLGQDATNEKLFF.

The chain couples TRBV10-3 to TRBJ2-1, with 7 bases identical to TRBD2. V trimming: 7 bases; J trimming: 3 bases; junction bases outside the gene matches: 6. Germline V gene sequence: CDR1 ENHRY, CDR2 SYGVKD. The CDR3 consists of 14 residues. The CDR3 loop is CAITPTSNYNEQFF. The CDR3 coding sequence is TGTGCCATCACCCCGACTAGCAACTACAATGAGCAGTTCTTC.

The chain employs TRBV10-3 and TRBJ2-1; 10 nucleotides line up with TRBD2. Germline values: CDR1 ENHRY, CDR2 SYGVKD. The V gene end was trimmed by 0 bases and the J gene end by 15 bases; junction bases not matched to a gene: 14. The CDR3 contains 16 residues. CDR3 in DNA: TGTGCCATCAGTGAGTCACCTAGCGGGAGTTCAGGGGTGCCGTTCTTC. Protein: CAISESPSGSSGVPFF.

The chain recombines TRBV29-1 with TRBJ2-7; TRBD2 agrees at 8 bases. The V segment lost 0 bases and the J segment 2 bases; nucleotides outside the gene matches: 6. From germline, CDR1 is SQVTM and CDR2 ANQGSEA. The CDR3 spans 15 residues. The CDR3 DNA reads as TGCAGCGTTGAAGATCGGGAGGGGCGACCCTACGAGCAGTACTTC. Translating gives CSVEDREGRPYEQYF.

This chain joins TRBV27 and TRBJ2-1, with D possibly being TRBD1 (5 bases). Germline V lookup: CDR1 MNHEY, CDR2 SMNVEV (reference sequence). The CDR3 is made up of 15 amino acids. V was pared by 7 bases and J by 0 bases, with 13 bases between. Here the CDR3 DNA reads TGTGCCAGCAACCCCGGACACAGCTCCTACAATGAGCAGTTCTTC. It is translated as CASNPGHSSYNEQFF.

This chain connects TRBV28 to TRBJ2-3; D might be TRBD1 (5 bases). CDR3 size: 16 residues. V was clipped by 2 bases and J by 4 bases, with 16 bases between them. Germline lookup yields CDR1 MDHEN and CDR2 SYDVKM. Written as DNA, the CDR3 is TGTGCCAGCAGTTTAATTCAGGGCCTCGGGTCAGATACGCAGTATTTT. This gives the protein CASSLIQGLGSDTQYF.

J is TRBJ2-7 and V is TRBV28; D unclear. CDR3 length: 13 residues. V gave up 5 bases and J gave up 6 bases, with 14 bases separating them. Per germline, CDR1 MDHEN and CDR2 SYDVKM. For the CDR3, the DNA is TGTGCCAGCAGTCTTCGGCAGGCCCGCGAGCAGTACTTC. This sequence encodes CASSLRQAREQYF.

This clone was recorded only once. The chain joins TRBV6-1 to TRBJ1-2; 7 bases match TRBD1. V lost 3 bases, J lost 4 bases, and 8 bases stayed unmatched. The CDR3 contains 15 residues. CDR1 is MNHNS, CDR2 SASEGT, per germline. CDR3 amino acids: CASSEDRSSSYGYTF. The CDR3 DNA reads TGTGCCAGCAGTGAGGACAGGAGTTCGAGCTATGGCTACACCTTC.

This chain joins TRBV28 and TRBJ1-2, with 7 positions matching TRBD1. Germline CDR1 and CDR2: MDHEN and SYDVKM. CDR3 length: 16 amino acids. The trim removed 5 bases at V and 8 bases at J, leaving 17 bases unmatched. CDR3 sequence (DNA): TGTGCCAGCAGTCTCTCCGGGACAGAGATAAGGAAGGGCTACACCTTC. It translates to CASSLSGTEIRKGYTF.

This sequence joins TRBV6-1 and TRBJ1-5; no clear D. The germline V and J ends were trimmed by 1 base and 0 bases, with 7 bases remaining between them. Per germline, CDR1 MNHNS and CDR2 SASEGT. This CDR3 spans 15 amino acids. The CDR3 region is CASSEVQFSNQPQHF. CDR3 DNA: TGTGCCAGCAGTGAAGTCCAGTTTAGCAATCAGCCCCAGCATTTT.

The J gene is TRBJ1-2, the V gene TRBV25-1; possible D gene TRBD1, 6 bases. CDR1 and CDR2 from the germline V gene are MGHDK and SYGVNS. The CDR3 spans 13 residues. V lost 5 bases and J lost 8, with 15 bases in between. The CDR3 sequence is CASSSQGMKGYTF. CDR3 in DNA: TGTGCCAGCAGTTCACAGGGAATGAAGGGCTACACCTTC.

The chain recombines TRBV10-1 with TRBJ2-3, with 9 bases identical to TRBD2. V shed 9 bases and J 4 bases; nucleotides not matched to a gene: 8. The germline V gene has CDR1 WNHNN and CDR2 SYGVQD (reference sequence). This CDR3 contains 14 residues. CDR3 in amino acids: CASSGGPLPDTQYF. The CDR3 DNA is TGCGCCAGTAGCGGGGGACCACTACCAGATACGCAGTATTTT.

The rearrangement joins TRBV28 to TRBJ2-2; D is ambiguous. Trimming removed 6 bases at V and 0 bases at J, with 11 bases between. The length of the CDR3 is 15 residues. Germline assignment: CDR1 MDHEN and CDR2 SYDVKM. The CDR3 bases are TGTGCCAGCAGCGCCCACTATCCGAACACCGGGGAGCTGTTTTTT. This translates into CASSAHYPNTGELFF.

CDR3 sequence (DNA): TGTGCCAGCAGTGAGCTTAGCGGCCGCCTCTCCTACAATGAGCAGTTCTTC. Residues: CASSELSGRLSYNEQFF. The V gene is TRBV6-1, the J gene TRBJ2-1, with D tentatively TRBD2 (6 bases). The CDR3 is 17 amino acids. Germline CDR1 reads MNHNS; CDR2 reads SASEGT. Deletions cut 3 bases from V and 0 bases from J, with 15 bases between.

This clone was detected once. This chain joins TRBV4-2 and TRBJ2-1, with TRBD2 as a possible D gene (5 bases). The CDR3 loop spans 15 amino acids. Trimming pared 2 bases from V and 5 bases from J, leaving 13 bases between. The germline V gene encodes CDR1 LGHNA and CDR2 YNFKEQ. In DNA, the CDR3 is TGTGCCAGCAGCCAAAAGGCCCCCGGGAACAATGAGCAGTTCTTC. Its translation: CASSQKAPGNNEQFF.

V and J are TRBV6-4 and TRBJ2-1; the match to TRBD1 covers 7 bases. Unmatched junction bases numbered 1, after V lost 5 bases and J lost 0 bases. Germline V lookup: CDR1 MRHNA, CDR2 SNTAGT. CDR3 length: 14 residues. The CDR3 reads CASSRDSSYNEQFF. CDR3 nucleotides: TGTGCCAGCAGTAGGGACAGCTCCTACAATGAGCAGTTCTTC.

The J gene is TRBJ1-2, the V gene TRBV27, with D tentatively TRBD1 (6 bases). The V end lost 0 bases, the J end lost 4 bases, and 12 bases lay between the germline ends. The CDR3 contains 15 residues. The V gene's germline CDR1 is MNHEY and CDR2 SMNVEV (reference sequence). The CDR3 sequence: CASSLSSLGGYGYTF. The CDR3 bases are TGTGCCAGCAGTTTATCGTCTCTAGGGGGCTATGGCTACACCTTC.

The V gene is TRBV7-2, the J gene TRBJ2-7; the D gene is possibly TRBD2 (5 bases). With 8 bases removed from V and 5 bases from J, the gap between germline ends came to 19 bases. CDR1 SGHTA and CDR2 FQGNSA come from the germline V gene. This CDR3 has 14 amino acids. The CDR3 is CASGYEGPLNEQYF. The CDR3 DNA reads TGTGCCAGCGGGTACGAGGGCCCTCTGAACGAGCAGTACTTC. Full variable domain (remainder filled in from reference TRBV7-2 and TRBJ2-7): GAGVSQSPSNKVTEKGKDVELRCDPISGHTALYWYRQSLGQGLEFLIYFQGNSAPDKSGLPSDRFSAERTGGSVSTLTIQRTQQEDSAVYLCASGYEGPLNEQYFGPGTRLTVT.

V gene TRBV5-5 combines with J gene TRBJ2-7, with TRBD1 as a possible D gene (5 bases). There are 11 residues in the CDR3. V shed 5 bases and J shed 6 bases, with 9 bases lying between them. Germline V gives CDR1 SGHKS, CDR2 YYEKEE (reference sequence). The CDR3 region is CASRSGSEQYF. The CDR3 DNA is TGTGCCAGCAGGTCAGGGTCCGAGCAGTACTTC. The variable domain in full, completed from reference TRBV5-5 and TRBJ2-7, reads DAGVTQSPTHLIKTRGQQVTLRCSPISGHKSVSWYQQVLGQGPQFIFQYYEKEERGRGNFPDRFSARQFPNYSSELNVNALLLGDSALYLCASRSGSEQYFGPGTRLTVT.

Only one count was recorded for this clone. The chain couples TRBV19 to TRBJ1-4; 8 nucleotides agree with TRBD1. The germline gives CDR1 LNHDA, CDR2 SQIVND (reference sequence). This CDR3 is 17 amino acids long. V lost 2 bases, J lost 2 bases, and 7 bases stayed unmatched. The DNA of the CDR3 is TGTGCCAGTAGTATAATAGACAGGGGTGGCACTAATGAAAAACTGTTTTTT. Translation gives CASSIIDRGGTNEKLFF.

The chain couples TRBV5-4 to TRBJ2-7; 10 positions agree with TRBD1. Unmatched junction bases numbered 14, after V lost 4 bases and J lost 7 bases. The CDR3 has 16 amino acids. Germline CDR1 and CDR2: SGHNT and YYREEE (reference sequence). CDR3 protein: CASSDPLRDRGEEQYF. The CDR3 DNA follows: TGTGCCAGCAGCGACCCCCTGAGGGACAGGGGAGAGGAGCAGTACTTC.